These 25 T cell receptor beta chains were all obtained from the same sample, sequenced in a study of blood T cell repertoires in COVID-19 (TCRdb year 2020). Libraries came from the immunoSEQ multiplex PCR assay. TCRdb's version of the immuneACCESS table is confined to in-frame rearrangements and falls short of the full clone set. An unresolved V gene accounts for under half of the shortfall where checked; the remainder is of unknown origin. For this sample there are under 450,000 clones; 75% to 90% appear just once. The ten biggest clones cover around 5% of the sample. Specimen: PBMCs or T cells enriched from blood (not recorded which). Receptors originate from a woman in her fifties or sixties who had recovered from COVID-19.

The gene calls are TRBV12-5 and TRBJ1-1; D gene unclear. Trimming left V 3 bases short and J 1 base short, with 6 bases between. The CDR3 totals 13 residues. Germline V gene sequence: CDR1 LGHNT, CDR2 FRNRAP. The chain's CDR3 is CASGLLANTEAFF. In DNA, the CDR3 is TGTGCTAGTGGTTTACTCGCGAACACTGAAGCTTTCTTT.

The J gene is TRBJ2-7, the V gene TRBV19; 8 bases align to TRBD2. The CDR3 spans 12 residues. Germline CDR1 reads LNHDA; CDR2 reads SQIVND (reference sequence). After removal of 7 bases from V and 6 bases from J, the junction contained 5 bases not matched to a gene. In nucleotides, the CDR3 is TGTGCCAGTACCAGCGGGGGTCTCGAGCAGTACTTC. The encoded protein is CASTSGGLEQYF.

For the CDR3, the DNA is TGTGCCAGCAGCTTACGTAGGGGGACAGGGAAATACGAGCAGTACTTC. As protein: CASSLRRGTGKYEQYF. The chain employs TRBV11-3 and TRBJ2-7; TRBD1 aligns across 9 bases. Losses at the gene ends were 2 bases for V and 4 bases for J; bases not matched to a gene: 9. The CDR3 is made up of 16 amino acids. The V gene's germline CDR1 is SGHNT and CDR2 YENEEA. Supplemented by reference TRBV11-3 and TRBJ2-7, the full variable domain reads EAGVVQSPRYKIIEKKQPVAFWCNPISGHNTLYWYLQNLGQGPELLIRYENEEAVDDSQLPKDRFSAERLKGVDSTLKIQPAELGDSAVYLCASSLRRGTGKYEQYFGPGTRLTVT.

The chain uses TRBV25-1 and TRBJ2-3; 9 bases fit TRBD2. The CDR3 covers 17 residues. Losses at the gene ends were 2 bases for V and 2 bases for J; bases not matched to a gene: 8. CDR1 MGHDK and CDR2 SYGVNS come from the germline V gene. CDR3 sequence (DNA): TGTGCCAGCAGTGAAGTGGGTGGGACTAGCTACACAGATACGCAGTATTTT. Translated: CASSEVGGTSYTDTQYF.

The J gene is TRBJ1-2, the V gene TRBV5-6, with TRBD1 identical over 8 bases. Germline V lookup: CDR1 SGHDT, CDR2 YYEEEE. V was pared by 6 bases and J by 2 bases, with 9 bases of the junction left unmatched. The CDR3 is made up of 15 amino acids. This CDR3 is CASTSLGQANYGYTF. CDR3 bases: TGTGCCAGCACGTCTTTGGGACAGGCGAACTATGGCTACACCTTC.

The chain carries TRBV30 and TRBJ1-5; TRBD1 matches 9 bases. The CDR3 loop spans 15 amino acids. Germline V lookup: CDR1 GTSNPN, CDR2 SVGIG (reference sequence). Trimming cost V 3 bases and J 3 bases; bases outside gene matches: 6. The CDR3 DNA sequence: TGTGCCTGGAGCTACAGGGGGCGGTCCAATCAGCCCCAGCATTTT. Translating gives CAWSYRGRSNQPQHF. Full variable domain (missing parts from reference TRBV30 and TRBJ1-5): SQTIHQWPATLVQPVGSPLSLECTVEGTSNPNLYWYRQAAGRGLQLLFYSVGIGQISSEVPQNLSASRPQDRQFILSSKKLLLSDSGFYLCAWSYRGRSNQPQHFGDGTRLSIL.

There are many counts of this clone. This sequence joins TRBV11-3 and TRBJ1-1; a weak D match, TRBD1 (5 bases). The CDR3 contains 15 residues. The germline V gene has CDR1 SGHNT and CDR2 YENEEA. Trimming removed 0 bases from V and 3 bases from J, with 11 bases in between. The CDR3 protein is CASSLEEWGDTEAFF. CDR3 DNA: TGTGCCAGCAGCTTAGAGGAATGGGGGGACACTGAAGCTTTCTTT.

The CDR3 loop reads CASSSHPANGYTF. The CDR3 bases are TGTGCCAGCAGTAGCCATCCGGCAAATGGCTACACCTTC. V gene TRBV7-2 combines with J gene TRBJ1-2, with unresolved D. This CDR3 region has 13 residues. CDR1 SGHTA and CDR2 FQGNSA come from the germline V gene. The V and J ends lost 6 bases and 6 bases respectively, with 14 bases between them.

This chain connects TRBV12-5 to TRBJ1-1; D is ambiguous. Germline V gene data show CDR1 as LGHNT and CDR2 as FRNRAP. This CDR3 has 13 residues. V lost 1 base and J 5 bases, leaving 8 bases between the germline ends. The CDR3 protein is CASGLEAGTEAFF. The DNA of the CDR3 is TGTGCTAGTGGTTTGGAGGCGGGGACTGAAGCTTTCTTT. The full variable domain, in which reference TRBV12-5 and TRBJ1-1 provide the parts outside the CDR3, is DARVTQTPRHKVTEMGQEVTMRCQPILGHNTVFWYRQTMMQGLELLAYFRNRAPLDDSGMPKDRFSAEMPDATLATLKIQPSEPRDSAVYFCASGLEAGTEAFFGQGTRLTVV.

CDR3 sequence: CASRRSGGAPGELFF. The CDR3 bases are TGTGCCAGCAGGAGAAGCGGGGGGGCACCCGGGGAGCTGTTTTTT. The chain carries TRBV7-2 and TRBJ2-2; 10 nucleotides agree with TRBD2. Per the germline V gene, CDR1 is SGHTA and CDR2 is FQGNSA. The CDR3 spans 15 residues. Unmatched junction bases numbered 7, after V lost 6 bases and J lost 6 bases.

This clone was seen more than once but under ten times. This chain links TRBV7-9 with TRBJ2-2; perhaps TRBD1 as D (5 bases). The CDR3 totals 14 residues. Germline V CDR1 and CDR2: SEHNR, FQNEAQ (reference sequence). Trimming removed 5 bases at V and 1 base at J, with 8 bases between. The CDR3 reads CASSQTENTGELFF. The CDR3 DNA reads TGTGCCAGCAGCCAGACAGAGAACACCGGGGAGCTGTTTTTT. Full variable domain (rest looked up from reference TRBV7-9 and TRBJ2-2): DTGVSQNPRHKITKRGQNVTFRCDPISEHNRLYWYRQTLGQGPEFLTYFQNEAQLEKSRLLSDRFSAERPKGSFSTLEIQRTEQGDSAMYLCASSQTENTGELFFGEGSRLTVL.

The chain employs TRBV3-1 (or the pseudogene TRBV3-2) and TRBJ2-3, with TRBD2 identical over 7 bases. This CDR3 is built from 15 residues. V dropped 7 bases and J dropped 6; count of bases not matched to a gene: 13. Germline values: CDR1 LGHDT, CDR2 YNNKEL (reference sequence). CDR3 region: CASNRFGRASDTQYF. For the CDR3, the DNA is TGTGCCAGCAACCGATTTGGGAGGGCGTCGGATACGCAGTATTTT.

The gene calls are TRBV18 and TRBJ2-1; 10 bases are a match to TRBD2. The CDR3 contains 21 residues. V was pared by 1 base and J by 0 bases, with 15 bases of the junction left unmatched. Germline CDR1 KGHSH, CDR2 LQKENI. CDR3 protein: CASSPRSASGSPSRSYNEQFF. The CDR3 DNA is TGTGCCAGCTCACCACGTTCGGCTAGCGGGAGCCCTTCTCGCTCCTACAATGAGCAGTTCTTC.

To note about this clone: Other DNA sequences in the sample encode the same CDR3. The rearrangement links TRBV18 to TRBJ2-7; a possible D gene is TRBD1 (6 bases). CDR1 is KGHSH and CDR2 is LQKENI in the germline V gene. The V and J ends lost 3 bases and 2 bases respectively, with 14 bases between them. The CDR3 runs 15 residues. The CDR3 DNA reads TGTGCCAGCTCACCTTCACAGGGCTCCCCCTACGAGCAGTACTTC. Translated, it gives CASSPSQGSPYEQYF.

V is TRBV5-6 and J is TRBJ2-7, with TRBD1 as a possible D gene (5 bases). The CDR3 covers 12 residues. The germline V and J ends were trimmed by 2 bases and 3 bases, with 6 bases remaining between them. CDR1 SGHDT and CDR2 YYEEEE come from the germline V gene. In DNA, the CDR3 is TGTGCCAGCAGCTTTCAGGGCTACGAGCAGTACTTC. Its protein product is CASSFQGYEQYF.

The chain employs TRBV19 and TRBJ1-2, with 8 positions matching TRBD1. This CDR3 has 14 amino acids. The trim removed 4 bases at V and 0 bases at J, leaving 1 base unmatched. The V gene's germline CDR1 is LNHDA and CDR2 SQIVND (reference sequence). In nucleotides, the CDR3 is TGTGCCAGTAGTACGGACAGGGCTAACTATGGCTACACCTTC. Translation gives CASSTDRANYGYTF.

This chain links TRBV24-1 with TRBJ2-3; D may be TRBD2 (5 bases). Germline V lookup: CDR1 KGHDR, CDR2 SFDVKD. Trimming stripped 4 bases from V and 4 bases from J, with 8 bases between. The CDR3 consists of 13 residues. The CDR3 reads CATSEGSADTQYF. The CDR3 DNA reads as TGTGCCACCAGTGAGGGGAGCGCAGATACGCAGTATTTT.

The chain recombines TRBV3-1 (or the pseudogene TRBV3-2) with TRBJ1-4, with 8 bases that match TRBD1. The trim removed 4 bases at V and 0 bases at J, leaving 7 bases unmatched. Germline V gene sequence: CDR1 LGHDT, CDR2 YNNKEL (reference sequence). The CDR3 spans 17 residues. DNA of the CDR3: TGTGCCAGCAGCCTCTACAGGGGGTTGGCAACTAATGAAAAACTGTTTTTT. This translates into CASSLYRGLATNEKLFF.

V gene TRBV10-3 combines with J gene TRBJ1-5, with 7 positions matching TRBD1. V was pared by 3 bases and J by 0 bases, with 5 bases of the junction left unmatched. Germline CDR1 ENHRY, CDR2 SYGVKD. The CDR3 extends over 16 amino acids. CDR3 in DNA: TGTGCCATCAGTGACTCGGGACAGAATAGCAATCAGCCCCAGCATTTT. Protein product: CAISDSGQNSNQPQHF.

The CDR3, as DNA: TGTGCCAGCAGCTTATCGGGGAGGCGGGACACTGAAGCTTTCTTT. As protein: CASSLSGRRDTEAFF. The chain uses TRBV7-3 and TRBJ1-1; D remains unclear. The CDR3 has 15 amino acids. Germline-derived CDR1 and CDR2 are SGHTA and FQGTGA. V shed 2 bases and J shed 3 bases, with 13 bases lying between them.

This sequence joins TRBV19 and TRBJ1-2, with D possibly TRBD1 on 5 matching bases. Germline V gives CDR1 LNHDA, CDR2 SQIVND (reference sequence). V was trimmed by 5 bases and J by 5 bases, leaving 24 bases between them. The CDR3 consists of 17 residues. CDR3 amino acids: CASSPSPGGSGTYGYTF. The CDR3 DNA follows: TGTGCCAGTAGTCCTAGCCCCGGGGGGTCGGGTACTTATGGCTACACCTTC.

This sequence joins TRBV7-8 and TRBJ2-7; TRBD2 matches 8 bases. CDR3 size: 13 residues. Trimming removed 7 bases from V and 3 bases from J; junction bases left unmatched: 5. CDR1 is SGHVS and CDR2 is FQNEAQ in the germline V gene. The CDR3 DNA sequence: TGTGCCAGCACGTGGGGACTAGACTACGAGCAGTACTTC. Its protein is CASTWGLDYEQYF. Together with reference TRBV7-8 and TRBJ2-7, the CDR3 gives the full variable domain: GAGVSQSPRYKVAKRGQDVALRCDPISGHVSLFWYQQALGQGPEFLTYFQNEAQLDKSGLPSDRFFAERPEGSVSTLKIQRTQQEDSAVYLCASTWGLDYEQYFGPGTRLTVT.

The genes are TRBV5-1 and TRBJ1-5; D is ambiguous. Germline V gene data show CDR1 as SGHRS and CDR2 as YFSETQ. Trimming cost V 4 bases and J 2 bases, with 13 bases left between them. CDR3 length: 15 amino acids. CDR3 nucleotide sequence: TGCGCCAGCAGCCCCTCTTCCGGAGGCAATCAGCCCCAGCATTTT. Amino acid sequence: CASSPSSGGNQPQHF.

This chain joins TRBV27 and TRBJ1-1, with D perhaps TRBD1 (5 bases). This CDR3 has 13 amino acids. Germline CDR1 is MNHEY and CDR2 is SMNVEV (reference sequence). V lost 0 bases and J lost 4, with 6 bases in between. The CDR3 DNA is TGTGCCAGCAGTTTATCCAGGGCCACTGAAGCTTTCTTT. Protein product: CASSLSRATEAFF.

This chain uses TRBV30 with TRBJ1-6; TRBD1 matches at 10 bases. In germline, CDR1 is GTSNPN, CDR2 SVGIG (reference sequence). Trimming at V came to 0 bases and at J to 6 bases, leaving 11 bases not matched to a gene. This CDR3 is built from 18 residues. This CDR3 is CAWSVHPGQGLGNSPLHF. The CDR3 bases are TGTGCCTGGAGTGTACATCCGGGACAGGGGCTGGGTAATTCACCCCTCCACTTT.